The T cell receptor (beta chain) under discussion was sequenced for a study of cytomegalovirus exposure and HLA in healthy donors. The PCR employed 60 Vbeta primers together with 13 Jbeta primers. Sequencing was performed with immunoSEQ multiplex PCR; in TCRdb, only in-frame clones are kept and a portion is missing. The table shows tens of thousands of clones, with around 84% occurring only once. The V gene end was trimmed by 3 bases and the J gene end by 4 bases; junction bases not matched to a gene: 6. The CDR3 is 15 amino acids. Germline-derived CDR1 and CDR2 are SGDLS and YYNGEE. This TCR derives from a male donor in good health and CMV-seronegative. Sequencing used PBMCs. The V and J genes are TRBV9 and TRBJ2-1; 8 bases line up with TRBD2. CDR3 bases: TGTGCCAGCAGCGAGGGAGCGGGGGTTTACAATGAGCAGTTCTTC. Protein product: CASSEGAGVYNEQFF.